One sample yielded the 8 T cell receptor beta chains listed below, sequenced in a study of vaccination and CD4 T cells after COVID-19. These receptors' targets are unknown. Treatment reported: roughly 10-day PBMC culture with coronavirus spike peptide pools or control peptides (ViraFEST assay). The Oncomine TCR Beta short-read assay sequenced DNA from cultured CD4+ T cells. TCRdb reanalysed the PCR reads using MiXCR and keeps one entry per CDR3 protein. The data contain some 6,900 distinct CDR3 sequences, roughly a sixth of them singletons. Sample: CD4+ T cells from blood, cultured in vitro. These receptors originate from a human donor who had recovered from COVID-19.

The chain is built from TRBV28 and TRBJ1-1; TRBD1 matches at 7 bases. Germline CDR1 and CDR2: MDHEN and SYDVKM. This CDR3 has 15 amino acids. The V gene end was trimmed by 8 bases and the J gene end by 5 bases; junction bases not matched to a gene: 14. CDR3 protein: CASHRWTGRGTEAFF. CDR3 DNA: TGTGCCAGCCATCGATGGACAGGTCGGGGGACTGAAGCTTTCTTT. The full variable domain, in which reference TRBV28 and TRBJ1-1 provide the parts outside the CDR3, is DVKVTQSSRYLVKRTGEKVFLECVQDMDHENMFWYRQDPGLGLRLIYFSYDVKMKEKGDIPEGYSVSREKKERFSLILESASTNQTSMYLCASHRWTGRGTEAFFGQGTRLTVV.

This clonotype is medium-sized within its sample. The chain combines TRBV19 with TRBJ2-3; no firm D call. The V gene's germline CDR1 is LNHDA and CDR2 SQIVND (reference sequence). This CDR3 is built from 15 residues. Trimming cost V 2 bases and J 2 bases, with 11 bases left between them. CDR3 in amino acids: CASSITGLDTDTQYF. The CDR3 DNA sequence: TGTGCCAGTAGTATAACCGGGCTGGACACAGATACGCAGTATTTT.

The CDR3 bases are TGTGCCAGCAGCTGGCTGGGGCAGGGTAGCCCCGGGGAGCTGTTTTTT. It is translated as CASSWLGQGSPGELFF. The chain recombines TRBV7-9 with TRBJ2-2; maybe TRBD1 (5 bases). CDR1 and CDR2 from the germline V gene are SEHNR and FQNEAQ (reference sequence). This CDR3 region has 16 residues. Trimming took 4 bases from V and 6 from J, leaving 18 bases between them.

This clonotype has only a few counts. CDR3 DNA: TGCAGCGTTCAACTTACCGAAACCTTAGCGGGAGGCTGGGCCCAGTACTTC. This translates into CSVQLTETLAGGWAQYF. The chain combines TRBV29-1 with TRBJ2-5; 10 bases map to TRBD2. The CDR3 spans 17 residues. V dropped 5 bases and J dropped 9; count of bases not matched to a gene: 21. CDR1 SQVTM and CDR2 ANQGSEA come from the germline V gene.

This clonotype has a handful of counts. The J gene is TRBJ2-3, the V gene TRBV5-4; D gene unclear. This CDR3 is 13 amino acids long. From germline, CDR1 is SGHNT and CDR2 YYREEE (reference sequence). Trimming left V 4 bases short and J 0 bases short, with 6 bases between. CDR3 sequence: CASSTASTDTQYF. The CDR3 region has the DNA TGTGCCAGCAGCACCGCTAGCACAGATACGCAGTATTTT.

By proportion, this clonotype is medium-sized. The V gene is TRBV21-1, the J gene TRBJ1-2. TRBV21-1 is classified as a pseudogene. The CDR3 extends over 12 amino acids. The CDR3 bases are TGTGCCAGCAGCAAATTCGACCATGGCTACACCTTC. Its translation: CASSKFDHGYTF.

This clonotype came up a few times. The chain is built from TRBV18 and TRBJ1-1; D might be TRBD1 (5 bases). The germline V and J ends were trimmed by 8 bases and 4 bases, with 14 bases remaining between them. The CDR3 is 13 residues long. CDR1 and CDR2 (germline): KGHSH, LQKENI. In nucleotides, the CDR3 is TGTGCCAGCCTGACAGTTGGAGGCACTGAAGCTTTCTTT. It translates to CASLTVGGTEAFF.

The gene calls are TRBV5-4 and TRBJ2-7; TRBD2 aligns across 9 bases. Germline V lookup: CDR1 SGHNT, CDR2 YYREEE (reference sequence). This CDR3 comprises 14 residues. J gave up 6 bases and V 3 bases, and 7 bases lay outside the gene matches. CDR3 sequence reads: CASSSAGGPFEQYF. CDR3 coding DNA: TGTGCCAGCAGCTCCGCGGGAGGGCCCTTCGAGCAGTACTTC.